The 21 T cell receptor beta chains in this list originate from one sample, sequenced in a study of control samples from healthy donors and cancer patients. TCRdb keeps only in-frame clones here, not all; method: immunoSEQ multiplex PCR. The repertoire holds some 120,000 clones, with 87% as singletons. Sequenced input: blood. These receptors all stem from a man aged 35-49 years in good health.

The V call is TRBV18, the J call TRBJ2-7, with D perhaps TRBD1 or TRBD2 (5 bases each). Germline CDR1 KGHSH, CDR2 LQKENI. This CDR3 comprises 15 residues. Trimming removed 4 bases at V and 2 bases at J, with 15 bases between. The CDR3 region has the DNA TGTGCCAGCTCACTACTGGGGGTTATCACCTACGAGCAGTACTTC. Translation gives CASSLLGVITYEQYF.

The rearrangement joins TRBV7-9 to TRBJ2-3; D gene ambiguous. V was cut by 3 bases and J by 5 bases, with 6 bases left in between. The CDR3 is made up of 12 amino acids. Germline V gene lookup returns CDR1 SEHNR and CDR2 FQNEAQ (reference sequence). The CDR3 here is CASSFKEDTQYF. CDR3 coding DNA: TGTGCCAGCAGCTTCAAGGAAGATACGCAGTATTTT.

The V and J genes are TRBV6-5 and TRBJ1-2, with a tentative D call TRBD1 (5 bases). The V gene's germline CDR1 is MNHEY and CDR2 SVGAGI. This CDR3 comprises 13 residues. V was shortened by 8 bases and J by 4 bases, with 14 bases between the two germline ends. Here the CDR3 DNA reads TGTGCCAGCGTCGGGGCAGGGAGCTATGGCTACACCTTC. Amino acid sequence: CASVGAGSYGYTF.

This sequence joins TRBV6-2 or TRBV6-3 and TRBJ2-6, with D perhaps TRBD1 (6 bases). CDR1 is MNHEY and CDR2 is SVGEGT in the germline V gene. This CDR3 is 16 amino acids long. V lost 5 bases to trimming and J lost 0 bases, with 11 bases between them. Here the CDR3 reads CASSPYRASGANVLTF. For the CDR3, the DNA is TGTGCCAGCAGTCCATACAGGGCCTCTGGGGCCAACGTCCTGACTTTC.

The chain recombines TRBV20-1 with TRBJ2-3; 11 positions match TRBD2. V gave up 3 bases and J gave up 2 bases; unmatched junction bases: 4. The CDR3 consists of 15 residues. Germline V CDR1 and CDR2: DFQATT, SNEGSKA (reference sequence). DNA of the CDR3: TGCAGTGCTAGTCTACTAGCGGGGGCCACAGATACGCAGTATTTT. This codes for CSASLLAGATDTQYF.

The chain links TRBV7-8 to TRBJ2-2, with D unclear. V was trimmed by 3 bases and J by 7 bases, leaving 9 bases between them. This CDR3 is built from 13 residues. The germline V gene encodes CDR1 SGHVS and CDR2 FQNEAQ. CDR3 coding DNA: TGTGCCAGCAGCTTTAAGGGTTTCGGGGAGCTGTTTTTT. Its protein is CASSFKGFGELFF.

The chain employs TRBV6-1 and TRBJ1-2; possibly TRBD1 for D (5 bases). The CDR3 extends over 15 amino acids. Germline CDR1 MNHNS, CDR2 SASEGT. Trimming removed 2 bases at V and 0 bases at J, with 10 bases between. The CDR3 region has the DNA TGTGCCAGCAGTGAACCGGGCAGGGCTAACTATGGCTACACCTTC. Translating gives CASSEPGRANYGYTF.

CDR3 loop: CATSVTGFSSYEQYF. CDR3 nucleotide sequence: TGTGCCACCAGCGTGACAGGTTTTAGCTCCTACGAGCAGTACTTC. The chain combines TRBV15 with TRBJ2-7; TRBD1 might be the D (6 bases). The CDR3 is 15 residues long. Per the germline V gene, CDR1 is LNHNV and CDR2 is YYDKDF (reference sequence). V was clipped by 5 bases and J by 0 bases, with 14 bases between them.

V usage is TRBV5-6 and J usage is TRBJ2-1; 12 nucleotides align to TRBD1. Germline-derived CDR1 and CDR2 are SGHDT and YYEEEE. This CDR3 has 14 residues. The V segment lost 2 bases and the J segment 9 bases; nucleotides outside the gene matches: 3. Here the CDR3 reads CASSLGTGGAEQFF. In DNA form, the CDR3 reads TGTGCCAGCAGCTTAGGGACAGGGGGCGCTGAGCAGTTCTTC.

This chain joins TRBV7-6 and TRBJ2-5; either TRBD1 or TRBD2 may fit D (5 bases each). Between the trimmed V and J ends, which lost 2 bases and 4 bases, there was a span of 17 bases. The CDR3 consists of 16 residues. Germline-derived CDR1 and CDR2 are SGHVS and FNYEAQ. The CDR3 nucleotides are TGTGCCAGCAGCTTATGGACCCCGGGACCCAGAGAGACCCAGTACTTC. This encodes CASSLWTPGPRETQYF.

The chain links TRBV4-2 to TRBJ2-1, with 7 bases identical to TRBD1. V was clipped by 1 base and J by 5 bases; unmatched bases: 8. The CDR3 sequence is 16 residues long. Germline V CDR1 and CDR2: LGHNA, YNFKEQ. CDR3 loop: CASSQGSGTVDNEQFF. The DNA for the CDR3 is TGTGCCAGCAGCCAAGGTTCCGGGACAGTAGACAATGAGCAGTTCTTC.

This rearrangement joins TRBV12-3 or TRBV12-4 to TRBJ2-2; unclear D gene. V was cut by 6 bases and J by 6 bases, with 5 bases left in between. CDR3 length: 11 residues. CDR3 coding DNA: TGTGCCAGCAGGTATTCCGGGGAGCTGTTTTTT. This codes for CASRYSGELFF.

This rearrangement joins TRBV7-7 to TRBJ2-5, with D maybe TRBD2 (7 bases). Germline V gene data show CDR1 as SSHAT and CDR2 as FNYEAQ (reference sequence). This CDR3 spans 15 amino acids. V lost 4 bases to trimming and J lost 7 bases, with 19 bases between them. The CDR3: CASSSTGRGMGTQYF. The CDR3 DNA reads TGTGCCAGCAGCTCCACAGGGAGGGGTATGGGGACCCAGTACTTC.

The CDR3 DNA reads as TGTGCCAGCAGCTTGGAGGGGGCGGTCGGTCAGCCCCAGCATTTT. Its translation: CASSLEGAVGQPQHF. V is TRBV5-8 and J is TRBJ1-5, with TRBD1 matching 7 bases. There are 15 residues in the CDR3. The V segment lost 0 bases and the J segment 6 bases; nucleotides outside the gene matches: 6. Germline V lookup: CDR1 SGHTS, CDR2 YDEGEE.

The chain joins TRBV2 to TRBJ2-5; D gene unclear. The CDR3 is made up of 11 amino acids. V was shortened by 6 bases and J by 5 bases, with 7 bases between the two germline ends. Germline loops: CDR1 SNHLY, CDR2 FYNNEI. Here the CDR3 reads CASSLGETQYF. The CDR3 nucleotides read TGTGCCAGCAGCCTAGGGGAGACCCAGTACTTC.

The chain is built from TRBV18 and TRBJ1-1, with D unresolved. V was trimmed by 3 bases and J by 1 base, leaving 3 bases between them. CDR1 and CDR2 from the germline V gene are KGHSH and LQKENI. CDR3 length equals 12 residues. CDR3 region: CASSPQNTEAFF. The CDR3 DNA reads TGTGCCAGCTCACCTCAGAACACTGAAGCTTTCTTT.

The chain uses TRBV9 and TRBJ2-2; 10 nucleotides agree with TRBD1. J was trimmed by 4 bases and V by 3 bases; bases with no gene match: 6. Germline V lookup: CDR1 SGDLS, CDR2 YYNGEE. The CDR3 is 16 residues long. CDR3 amino acids: CASSARDRGSTGELFF. The CDR3 nucleotides read TGTGCCAGCAGCGCCAGGGACAGGGGATCCACCGGGGAGCTGTTTTTT.

The chain employs TRBV27 and TRBJ1-2, with a possible D match to TRBD1 (6 bases). This CDR3 has 13 residues. The germline gives CDR1 MNHEY, CDR2 SMNVEV (reference sequence). V was cut by 9 bases and J by 4 bases, with 15 bases left in between. This CDR3 reads CASPRGQVYGYTF. CDR3 coding DNA: TGTGCCAGTCCGCGGGGGCAGGTCTATGGCTACACCTTC.

The chain links TRBV5-8 to TRBJ1-3; D remains unclear. Deletions cut 2 bases from V and 0 bases from J, with 9 bases between. The CDR3 spans 15 residues. CDR1 is SGHTS, CDR2 YDEGEE, per germline. The CDR3 coding sequence is TGTGCCAGCAGCTTTCGCAGCCTCTCTGGAAACACCATATATTTT. Protein product: CASSFRSLSGNTIYF.

This rearrangement joins TRBV6-1 to TRBJ1-5, with TRBD1 matching over 7 bases. This CDR3 has 16 amino acids. Germline V gene lookup returns CDR1 MNHNS and CDR2 SASEGT. Trimming took 2 bases from V and 5 from J; bases not matched to a gene: 9. CDR3 sequence: CASSERQGSLYQPQHF. For the CDR3, the DNA is TGTGCCAGCAGTGAAAGACAGGGCTCCCTTTATCAGCCCCAGCATTTT.

The V call is TRBV2, the J call TRBJ1-2, with TRBD1 identical over 8 bases. The germline gives CDR1 SNHLY, CDR2 FYNNEI. The CDR3 extends over 13 amino acids. Trimming took 5 bases from V and 4 from J; bases not matched to a gene: 3. Written as DNA, the CDR3 is TGTGCCAGCAGTCCCACAGGGGGCTATGGCTACACCTTC. It codes for CASSPTGGYGYTF.